These 13 T cell receptor beta chains share one sample of origin, sequenced in a study of blood T cell repertoires in COVID-19. The protocol was immunoSEQ multiplex PCR, while the TCRdb copy is restricted to in-frame clones and leaves out a portion. The table has 440,000 or so clones, 75% to 90% seen once. The sample comprised peripheral blood. The receptor set was obtained from a woman aged 40 to 55 with COVID-19, enrolled during active disease.

The CDR3 DNA is TGTGCCAGCAGCCCCCCCGGGAACACTGAAGCTTTCTTT. It encodes CASSPPGNTEAFF. The chain couples TRBV7-3 to TRBJ1-1; D ambiguous. Germline CDR1 SGHTA, CDR2 FQGTGA. CDR3 size: 13 residues. Trimming cost V 5 bases and J 1 base, with 8 bases left between them.

The chain links TRBV2 to TRBJ2-5; TRBD1 is a possible D gene (5 bases). The CDR3 has 15 residues. CDR1 is SNHLY, CDR2 FYNNEI, per germline. Deletions cut 4 bases from V and 1 base from J, with 13 bases between. The CDR3 sequence is CASSATQGFQETQYF. The DNA of the CDR3 is TGTGCCAGCAGTGCAACCCAGGGTTTCCAAGAGACCCAGTACTTC.

The chain couples TRBV28 to TRBJ1-2, with 8 nucleotides matching TRBD1. The CDR3 covers 12 residues. Trimming at V came to 11 bases and at J to 4 bases, leaving 6 bases not matched to a gene. Germline V gives CDR1 MDHEN, CDR2 SYDVKM. The CDR3 DNA sequence: TGTGCCCACACAGGGGGGGGCTATGGCTACACCTTC. As protein: CAHTGGGYGYTF.

J is TRBJ2-1 and V is TRBV5-1; 7 nucleotides agree with TRBD1. The V gene end was trimmed by 0 bases and the J gene end by 7 bases; junction bases not matched to a gene: 7. The CDR3 consists of 15 residues. The V gene's germline CDR1 is SGHRS and CDR2 YFSETQ. The CDR3 DNA is TGCGCCAGCAGCTTGGCCACAGGGGCCGGGAATGAGCAGTTCTTC. Translated, it gives CASSLATGAGNEQFF.

The rearrangement uses TRBV2 and TRBJ2-2, with a weak D call TRBD2 (5 bases). The germline gives CDR1 SNHLY, CDR2 FYNNEI. The length of the CDR3 is 18 residues. Trimming stripped 0 bases from V and 1 base from J, with 15 bases between. As DNA, the CDR3 is TGTGCCAGCAGTGAAGCTCTTTTCGGGGAGAGGAACACCGGGGAGCTGTTTTTT. This gives the protein CASSEALFGERNTGELFF.

The chain combines TRBV5-5 with TRBJ1-5; D is unclear. Looked up from germline, CDR1 is SGHKS and CDR2 is YYEKEE (reference sequence). The CDR3 sequence is 17 residues long. V lost 2 bases, J lost 2 bases, and 17 bases lay in between. CDR3 amino acids: CASSFTPGRPGNQPQHF. The CDR3 coding sequence is TGTGCCAGCAGCTTTACTCCGGGGAGGCCTGGCAATCAGCCCCAGCATTTT.

This chain connects TRBV11-2 to TRBJ2-7; D is ambiguous. Trimming left V 0 bases short and J 1 base short, with 7 bases between. CDR3 length: 14 amino acids. Germline CDR1 reads SGHAT; CDR2 reads FQNNGV. The chain's CDR3 is CASSLDPMSYEQYF. The CDR3 nucleotides are TGTGCCAGCAGCTTAGATCCCATGTCCTACGAGCAGTACTTC.

The V gene is TRBV5-6, the J gene TRBJ2-2; D possibly corresponds to TRBD2 (7 bases). Germline V gene lookup returns CDR1 SGHDT and CDR2 YYEEEE. The V and J ends lost 1 base and 2 bases respectively, with 12 bases between them. The CDR3 runs 16 residues. The CDR3 here is CASSLTGGANTGELFF. The DNA for the CDR3 is TGTGCCAGCAGCTTGACGGGGGGCGCCAACACCGGGGAGCTGTTTTTT.

This sequence joins TRBV30 and TRBJ1-3; D gene ambiguous. CDR3 length equals 13 residues. In germline, CDR1 is GTSNPN, CDR2 SVGIG (reference sequence). The V end lost 3 bases, the J end lost 0 bases, and 6 bases lay between the germline ends. The CDR3 DNA follows: TGTGCCTGGAGGCAGGACTCTGGAAACACCATATATTTT. It codes for CAWRQDSGNTIYF.

This CDR3 reads CATSRVAERRSYEQYF. The CDR3 DNA follows: TGTGCCACCAGCAGAGTAGCGGAGCGGAGATCCTACGAGCAGTACTTC. The rearrangement uses TRBV15 and TRBJ2-7; D perhaps matches TRBD2 (6 bases). Trimming took off 1 base at V and 1 base at J, with 14 bases between the two ends. The germline V gene encodes CDR1 LNHNV and CDR2 YYDKDF (reference sequence). The CDR3 covers 16 residues.

In this sample, this clone turned up once. The rearrangement uses TRBV11-3 and TRBJ2-5, with 8 bases matching TRBD2. Per germline, CDR1 SGHNT and CDR2 YENEEA. V dropped 5 bases and J dropped 5; count of bases not matched to a gene: 16. This CDR3 region has 17 residues. CDR3 residues: CASSVRGGLRGGETQYF. CDR3 in DNA: TGTGCCAGCAGCGTCCGAGGCGGACTACGGGGGGGGGAGACCCAGTACTTC.

This sequence joins TRBV27 and TRBJ1-6; no definite D call. Germline-derived CDR1 and CDR2 are MNHEY and SMNVEV (reference sequence). Trimming stripped 2 bases from V and 6 bases from J, with 8 bases between. This CDR3 is built from 14 residues. CDR3 in amino acids: CASSLLRANSPLHF. DNA of the CDR3: TGTGCCAGCAGTTTACTGAGGGCTAATTCACCCCTCCACTTT.

V is TRBV29-1 and J is TRBJ2-1, with D perhaps matching TRBD2 (8 bases). The V end lost 5 bases, the J end lost 3 bases, and 35 bases lay between the germline ends. The CDR3 loop spans 21 amino acids. Germline CDR1 and CDR2: SQVTM and ANQGSEA. The CDR3 sequence is CSVQGGTAPTMSGGYYNEQFF. CDR3 in DNA: TGCAGCGTTCAGGGGGGGACAGCACCTACTATGTCGGGAGGGTACTACAATGAGCAGTTCTTC.